The 27 T cell receptor beta chains reported below all come from one sample, sequenced in a study of read filtering for tumor transcriptome and immune sequencing. The library was built from roughly 400 ng RNA with molecular barcoded adaptors for alpha/delta and beta/gamma chains. TCRdb re-derived calls from the reads in MiXCR, one entry per CDR3 protein. The sample has 35,000 to 40,000 distinct CDR3 sequences, roughly an eighth seen once. Sequenced input: a population of CD138-negative cells sorted from bone marrow. The receptors here all came from a donor aged 40 or over with multiple myeloma.

At least ten counts were recorded for this clonotype. J is TRBJ2-6 and V is TRBV7-2; D not certain. This CDR3 is built from 14 residues. The germline gives CDR1 SGHTA, CDR2 FQGNSA. V was pared by 6 bases and J by 4 bases, with 10 bases between. The DNA of the CDR3 is TGTGCCAGCAGTCCCCTTCGGGGGGCCAACGTCCTGACTTTC. This encodes CASSPLRGANVLTF.

There are a few counts of this clonotype. J is TRBJ1-3 and V is TRBV15; D is perhaps TRBD1 (6 bases). V dropped 8 bases and J dropped 4 bases, with 12 bases sitting between them. The CDR3 has 13 residues. In germline, CDR1 is LNHNV, CDR2 YYDKDF (reference sequence). Here the CDR3 reads CATATGLGNTIYF. CDR3 coding DNA: TGTGCCACCGCCACAGGGCTGGGAAACACCATATATTTT.

This clonotype was observed many times. CDR3 coding DNA: TGTGCCAGCAGCTTAATGGCAGCTAGCACAGATACGCAGTATTTT. It codes for CASSLMAASTDTQYF. The V call is TRBV7-3, the J call TRBJ2-3; D is unclear. V was cut by 1 base and J by 0 bases, with 8 bases left in between. Germline V gene lookup returns CDR1 SGHTA and CDR2 FQGTGA. The CDR3 is 15 residues long. Using reference TRBV7-3 and TRBJ2-3 for the parts outside the CDR3, the full variable domain is GAGVSQTPSNKVTEKGKYVELRCDPISGHTALYWYRQSLGQGPEFLIYFQGTGAADDSGLPNDRFFAVRPEGSVSTLKIQRTERGDSAVYLCASSLMAASTDTQYFGPGTRLTVL.

This clonotype was seen ten or more times. The chain joins TRBV9 to TRBJ2-1; no clear D. V was trimmed by 3 bases and J by 1 base, leaving 17 bases between them. The CDR3 is made up of 17 amino acids. From germline, CDR1 is SGDLS and CDR2 YYNGEE. In nucleotides, the CDR3 is TGTGCCAGCAGCGGACCAAGAAGGGCTAGTTCCTACAATGAGCAGTTCTTC. Protein product: CASSGPRRASSYNEQFF.

In its sample, this clonotype was seen many times. The chain couples TRBV7-9 to TRBJ2-4, with D possibly TRBD2 on 5 matching bases. The CDR3 contains 14 residues. The germline V gene encodes CDR1 SEHNR and CDR2 FQNEAQ (reference sequence). Trimming removed 8 bases from V and 0 bases from J, with 11 bases in between. The CDR3 spells CASSGEGAKNIQYF. CDR3 sequence (DNA): TGTGCCAGCTCCGGTGAGGGAGCCAAAAACATTCAGTACTTC.

This clonotype was seen more than once but under ten times. The rearrangement links TRBV20-1 to TRBJ1-1; D not resolved. The germline V gene encodes CDR1 DFQATT and CDR2 SNEGSKA (reference sequence). Trimming cost V 1 base and J 5 bases, with 14 bases left between them. The CDR3 covers 14 residues. The chain's CDR3 is CSARGPARVTEAFF. The CDR3 DNA reads TGCAGTGCTAGAGGGCCCGCGAGGGTTACTGAAGCTTTCTTT.

The table lists this clonotype with many counts. The chain links TRBV21-1 to TRBJ2-2. TRBV21-1 has pseudogene status. The CDR3 extends over 13 amino acids. CDR3 region: CASSKDNTGELFF. The CDR3 DNA reads as TGTGCCAGCAGCAAAGACAACACCGGGGAGCTGTTTTTT.

There are many counts of this clonotype. The chain employs TRBV7-8 and TRBJ2-7; TRBD2 agrees at 9 bases. This CDR3 is built from 15 residues. The germline gives CDR1 SGHVS, CDR2 FQNEAQ. V shed 5 bases and J 2 bases; nucleotides not matched to a gene: 7. The CDR3 protein is CASSLGAGGPYEQYF. The CDR3 DNA is TGTGCCAGCAGCCTGGGGGCGGGAGGGCCCTACGAGCAGTACTTC.

The table lists this clonotype with many counts. The chain is built from TRBV11-2 and TRBJ1-2; D remains ambiguous. V was cut by 3 bases and J by 5 bases, with 10 bases left in between. The germline CDR1 and CDR2 sequences are SGHAT and FQNNGV. This CDR3 is 13 amino acids long. CDR3 sequence reads: CASSLPGKYGYTF. The CDR3 DNA reads TGTGCCAGCAGCTTGCCAGGAAAGTATGGCTACACCTTC.

As regards this clonotype: A much larger clone lies a single base off, so this may be a read error. As DNA, the CDR3 is TGCGCCAGCAGAGTGTTCAGGGGAAGTTTGTACAATGAGCAGTTCTTC. Translating it yields CASRVFRGSLYNEQFF. J is TRBJ2-1 and V is TRBV23-1, with D tentatively TRBD1 (6 bases). TRBV23-1 is designated an ORF whose function remains uncertain. The V gene lost 6 bases and the J gene lost 4 bases, with 19 bases spanning the gap. The CDR3 has 16 residues.

This clonotype has a count of ten or more. V is TRBV6-5 and J is TRBJ2-7; D may match TRBD1 or TRBD2 (5 bases each). This CDR3 is built from 18 residues. Germline V gene data show CDR1 as MNHEY and CDR2 as SVGAGI. Trimming took 0 bases from V and 5 from J, leaving 23 bases between them. The CDR3 nucleotides are TGTGCCAGCAGTTACTCGGGACCTAATGGGATAAAGGGGAACGAGCAGTACTTC. Protein sequence: CASSYSGPNGIKGNEQYF.

This clonotype was seen ten or more times. This rearrangement joins TRBV7-9 to TRBJ2-7; TRBD2 matches at 8 bases. J gave up 1 base and V 5 bases, and 7 bases lay outside the gene matches. Germline values: CDR1 SEHNR, CDR2 FQNEAQ (reference sequence). The CDR3 sequence is 15 residues long. The CDR3 coding sequence is TGTGCCAGCAGCCGCCTCGGGACTAGGTCCTACGAGCAGTACTTC. Translation: CASSRLGTRSYEQYF.

This clonotype has ten or more counts. The chain carries TRBV24-1 and TRBJ2-2; 10 bases agree with TRBD1. CDR3 length: 18 residues. Germline V gene data show CDR1 as KGHDR and CDR2 as SFDVKD. V was clipped by 3 bases and J by 4 bases; unmatched bases: 10. CDR3 in amino acids: CATSDARRQGAGTGELFF. As DNA, the CDR3 is TGTGCCACCAGTGATGCCCGGAGACAGGGGGCTGGCACCGGGGAGCTGTTTTTT.

This clonotype was detected a few times. A read error may be the cause here, since a much bigger clone is one base away. The chain recombines TRBV28 with TRBJ2-3; no clear D. This CDR3 spans 15 amino acids. The germline V gene has CDR1 MDHEN and CDR2 SYDVKM. The CDR3 sequence is CAGSLFPFATDTQYF. The CDR3 DNA reads TGTGCCGGCAGTTTATTCCCTTTTGCCACAGATACGCAGTATTTT.

Of note for this clonotype: A read error may explain this, as a much larger clone is one base away. The chain employs TRBV18 and TRBJ1-1, with unresolved D. This CDR3 is 13 amino acids long. CDR1 and CDR2 from the germline V gene are KGHSH and LQKENI. The CDR3 DNA reads TGTGCCAGCTCACCAGTGGAGAACGCTGAAGCTTTCTTT. Protein sequence: CASSPVENAEAFF. Looking up the rest from reference TRBV18 and TRBJ1-1 gives the full variable domain: NAGVMQNPRHLVRRRGQEARLRCSPMKGHSHVYWYRQLPEEGLKFMVYLQKENIIDESGMPKERFSAEFPKEGPSILRIQQVVRGDSAAYFCASSPVENAEAFFGQGTRLTVV.

At least ten counts were recorded for this clonotype. The chain has TRBV11-2 and TRBJ1-4; D is undetermined. Trimming removed 3 bases at V and 0 bases at J, with 8 bases between. There are 15 residues in the CDR3. Germline V CDR1 and CDR2: SGHAT, FQNNGV. CDR3 sequence (DNA): TGTGCCAGCAGCTTGTATTGGTCAACTAATGAAAAACTGTTTTTT. Translating it yields CASSLYWSTNEKLFF.

Concerning this clonotype: A read error is possible here, since a much larger clone lies one base away. The CDR3 protein is CASSSSYMQYF. The CDR3 DNA reads TGTGCCAGCAGCTCCTCTTATATGCAGTATTTT. The J gene is TRBJ2-3, the V gene TRBV7-9; D is undetermined. CDR1 is SEHNR, CDR2 FQNEAQ, per germline (reference sequence). Between the trimmed V and J ends, which lost 4 bases and 11 bases, there was a span of 10 bases. The CDR3 is 11 amino acids.

Concerning this clonotype itself: This may be a read error, as it is one base from a much larger clone. This chain uses TRBV7-9 with TRBJ2-5; 8 positions match TRBD1. V trimming: 11 bases; J trimming: 2 bases; junction bases outside the gene matches: 7. This CDR3 spans 13 amino acids. Germline lookup yields CDR1 SEHNR and CDR2 FQNEAQ (reference sequence). The DNA of the CDR3 is TGTGCCTTGGGACAGGCGCCACAAGAGACCCAGTACTTC. Translation: CALGQAPQETQYF.

This clonotype was observed at least ten times. The CDR3 DNA is TGCAGTGCTACCGTCGGCAGGGGGGGAGCTTTCTTT. Translating it yields CSATVGRGGAFF. The rearrangement uses TRBV20-1 and TRBJ1-1, with TRBD1 identical over 7 bases. There are 12 residues in the CDR3. Germline CDR1 DFQATT, CDR2 SNEGSKA (reference sequence). Trimming cost V 4 bases and J 10 bases; bases outside gene matches: 9.

This clonotype was observed once. This may arise from a read error, as a much more abundant clone is one base away. This chain uses TRBV29-1 with TRBJ1-5; D uncertain. CDR1 is SQVTM and CDR2 is ANQGSEA in the germline V gene. The CDR3 has 13 residues. Trimming removed 6 bases at V and 3 bases at J, with 12 bases between. CDR3 in DNA: TGCAGCGTCGGTGGCACCGACAATCAGCCCCAGCATTTT. Protein: CSVGGTDNQPQHF.

This clonotype showed up many times. The chain links TRBV5-4 to TRBJ2-1, with no clear D. Looked up from germline, CDR1 is SGHNT and CDR2 is YYREEE (reference sequence). Trimming cost V 3 bases and J 3 bases, with 13 bases left between them. This CDR3 contains 15 residues. CDR3 bases: TGTGCCAGCAGCTCCGAATCCGCAGTCTACAATGAGCAGTTCTTC. Its protein product is CASSSESAVYNEQFF. Full variable domain (rest looked up from reference TRBV5-4 and TRBJ2-1): ETGVTQSPTHLIKTRGQQVTLRCSSQSGHNTVSWYQQALGQGPQFIFQYYREEENGRGNFPPRFSGLQFPNYSSELNVNALELDDSALYLCASSSESAVYNEQFFGPGTRLTVL.

There are many counts of this clonotype. The V call is TRBV27, the J call TRBJ1-1; D call uncertain. V was shortened by 5 bases and J by 0 bases, with 13 bases between the two germline ends. CDR1 is MNHEY, CDR2 SMNVEV, per germline (reference sequence). The CDR3 totals 15 residues. CDR3 bases: TGTGCCAGCAGTACCAGTCCTGCCGTGAACACTGAAGCTTTCTTT. Protein sequence: CASSTSPAVNTEAFF.

Many counts were recorded for this clonotype. The chain recombines TRBV29-1 with TRBJ2-1; D is unclear. V was pared by 5 bases and J by 5 bases, with 4 bases between. The V gene's germline CDR1 is SQVTM and CDR2 ANQGSEA. The CDR3 totals 10 residues. CDR3 protein: CSVYDNEQFF. CDR3 coding DNA: TGCAGCGTTTACGACAATGAGCAGTTCTTC.

Worth noting for this clonotype: No conserved phenylalanine or tryptophan ends this CDR3, so it is likely a read error. The gene calls are TRBV20-1 and TRBJ2-7, with D perhaps TRBD2 (5 bases). V was pared by 0 bases and J by 5 bases, with 14 bases between. This CDR3 has 14 residues. Germline V lookup: CDR1 DFQATT, CDR2 SNEGSKA (reference sequence). In DNA, the CDR3 is TGCAGTGCTAGAGATGGAGGCCTTACCAACGAGCAGTACCTC. Translating it yields CSARDGGLTNEQYL.

This clonotype was detected many times. The genes are TRBV7-9 and TRBJ2-1; D unresolved. With 8 bases removed from V and 5 bases from J, the gap between germline ends came to 7 bases. The CDR3 consists of 11 residues. Germline CDR1 SEHNR, CDR2 FQNEAQ (reference sequence). CDR3 sequence (DNA): TGTGCCAGCCAAAGAGACAATGAGCAGTTCTTC. Translating gives CASQRDNEQFF.

This clonotype appeared many times. V and J are TRBV5-1 and TRBJ2-3; TRBD2 aligns across 10 bases. CDR3 size: 16 residues. The V gene end was trimmed by 1 base and the J gene end by 0 bases; junction bases not matched to a gene: 2. Germline CDR1 and CDR2: SGHRS and YFSETQ. The CDR3, as DNA: TGCGCCAGCAGCTTGACTAGCGGGAAAAGCACAGATACGCAGTATTTT. This translates into CASSLTSGKSTDTQYF.

This clonotype was counted ten times or more. This rearrangement joins TRBV27 to TRBJ2-5; a weak D match, TRBD2 (6 bases). The CDR3 is 13 amino acids. Trimming took 6 bases from V and 5 from J, leaving 13 bases between them. The V gene's germline CDR1 is MNHEY and CDR2 SMNVEV (reference sequence). CDR3 in DNA: TGTGCCAGCAGCCCGGGAGTCGGGGAGACCCAGTACTTC. This gives the protein CASSPGVGETQYF.